Following are 27 T cell receptor beta chains from one sample sequenced in a study of cytomegalovirus exposure and HLA in healthy donors. Researchers ran the PCR with 60 Vbeta and 13 Jbeta primers. Sequencing was performed with immunoSEQ multiplex PCR; in TCRdb, only in-frame clones are kept and a portion is missing. In the table there are roughly 150,000 clones, roughly 68% of which are singletons. The sequenced sample consisted of PBMCs. The origin of the receptors is a man between 60 and 75 years old in good health and CMV-seronegative.

The rearrangement joins TRBV7-2 to TRBJ1-1; D is undetermined. The ends were cut back, 1 base at V and 3 bases at J, with 6 bases in the middle. The CDR3 sequence is 13 residues long. The germline V gene encodes CDR1 SGHTA and CDR2 FQGNSA. In DNA form, the CDR3 reads TGTGCCAGCAGCTTAGTGAGGGACACTGAAGCTTTCTTT. This encodes CASSLVRDTEAFF.

The rearrangement links TRBV5-1 to TRBJ2-6, with a possible D match to TRBD1 (5 bases). Trimming cost V 4 bases and J 0 bases, with 14 bases left between them. CDR1 SGHRS and CDR2 YFSETQ come from the germline V gene. The CDR3 runs to 17 residues. CDR3: CASSPTDSSSGANVLTF. The DNA of the CDR3 is TGCGCCAGCAGCCCCACTGACAGCAGCTCTGGGGCCAACGTCCTGACTTTC. Full variable domain (rest looked up from reference TRBV5-1 and TRBJ2-6): KAGVTQTPRYLIKTRGQQVTLSCSPISGHRSVSWYQQTPGQGLQFLFEYFSETQRNKGNFPGRFSGRQFSNSRSEMNVSTLELGDSALYLCASSPTDSSSGANVLTFGAGSRLTVL.

The CDR3 coding sequence is TGTGCCAGCAGCGGACCCGGGACTAGCTCCTACGAGCAGTACTTC. Encoded protein: CASSGPGTSSYEQYF. V and J are TRBV7-6 and TRBJ2-7; 8 bases map to TRBD2. The germline gives CDR1 SGHVS, CDR2 FNYEAQ. The V segment lost 5 bases and the J segment 0 bases; nucleotides outside the gene matches: 6. The CDR3 runs 15 residues.

The chain links TRBV2 to TRBJ2-3, with D maybe TRBD2 (5 bases). V lost 6 bases to trimming and J lost 0 bases, with 16 bases between them. CDR3 length: 16 amino acids. The germline CDR1 and CDR2 sequences are SNHLY and FYNNEI. The CDR3 coding sequence is TGTGCCAGCAGCCTGGTCGGCGGGCCGAGCACAGATACGCAGTATTTT. It yields the protein CASSLVGGPSTDTQYF.

J is TRBJ2-2 and V is TRBV13; 15 bases align to TRBD2. The CDR3 spans 20 residues. The trim removed 6 bases at V and 7 bases at J, leaving 18 bases unmatched. The germline CDR1 and CDR2 sequences are PRHDT and FYEKMQ (reference sequence). The CDR3 protein is CASRLYERTSGRARVGELFF. As DNA, the CDR3 is TGTGCCAGCAGATTATACGAACGGACTAGCGGGAGGGCCAGGGTCGGGGAGCTGTTTTTT.

The rearrangement joins TRBV18 to TRBJ2-2, with D possibly being TRBD2 (6 bases). The CDR3 runs 14 residues. Trimming removed 5 bases at V and 7 bases at J, with 14 bases between. The germline V gene has CDR1 KGHSH and CDR2 LQKENI. The CDR3 is CASSSIWGDGELFF. CDR3 coding DNA: TGTGCCAGCTCATCCATCTGGGGGGACGGGGAGCTGTTTTTT.

CDR3 coding DNA: TGTGCCAGTATCCTCCCCGGGAGTTACGAGCAGTACTTC. Residues: CASILPGSYEQYF. The chain has TRBV19 and TRBJ2-7; D is possibly TRBD2 (6 bases). With 7 bases removed from V and 4 bases from J, the gap between germline ends came to 14 bases. There are 13 residues in the CDR3. CDR1 is LNHDA, CDR2 SQIVND, per germline (reference sequence).

The chain couples TRBV30 to TRBJ2-3; D is perhaps TRBD2 (5 bases). The CDR3 is 14 amino acids. Per germline, CDR1 GTSNPN and CDR2 SVGIG (reference sequence). Between the trimmed V and J ends, which lost 3 bases and 2 bases, there was a span of 12 bases. CDR3 nucleotide sequence: TGTGCCTGGAGGCGTCCCGGGAACACAGATACGCAGTATTTT. Translation gives CAWRRPGNTDTQYF.

The chain links TRBV27 to TRBJ2-3; TRBD2 matches at 8 bases. Germline assignment: CDR1 MNHEY and CDR2 SMNVEV (reference sequence). Trimming took 3 bases from V and 2 from J; bases not matched to a gene: 4. The CDR3 contains 15 residues. The CDR3 sequence: CASSFTSGYTDTQYF. CDR3 in DNA: TGTGCCAGCAGTTTCACTAGCGGCTACACAGATACGCAGTATTTT.

The chain is built from TRBV5-1 and TRBJ2-2, with D perhaps TRBD2 (5 bases). With 3 bases removed from V and 6 bases from J, the gap between germline ends came to 12 bases. Germline CDR1 reads SGHRS; CDR2 reads YFSETQ. This CDR3 is built from 14 residues. The CDR3 DNA follows: TGCGCCAGCAGCTCCCAACTAGTTCCCGGGGAGCTGTTTTTT. Its translation is CASSSQLVPGELFF.

The gene calls are TRBV2 and TRBJ1-1; D is unclear. The CDR3 is made up of 14 amino acids. V shed 2 bases and J shed 4 bases, with 11 bases lying between them. In germline, CDR1 is SNHLY, CDR2 FYNNEI. The DNA of the CDR3 is TGTGCCAGCAGTGAATGGGGAGAGGGCACTGAAGCTTTCTTT. Translating it yields CASSEWGEGTEAFF.

The chain carries TRBV28 and TRBJ2-5, with D possibly TRBD1 on 5 matching bases. This CDR3 spans 13 amino acids. V gave up 3 bases and J gave up 3 bases, with 8 bases separating them. Germline CDR1 is MDHEN and CDR2 is SYDVKM. CDR3 nucleotide sequence: TGTGCCAGCAGTTTCGCAGGGAAAGAGACCCAGTACTTC. Amino acids: CASSFAGKETQYF.

CDR3 sequence: CSVFTGGPGPEAFF. For the CDR3, the DNA is TGCAGCGTTTTTACAGGGGGTCCTGGTCCTGAAGCTTTCTTT. This chain connects TRBV29-1 to TRBJ1-1, with 8 bases matching TRBD1. CDR1 is SQVTM, CDR2 ANQGSEA, per germline. The CDR3 is 14 amino acids. Trimming at V came to 5 bases and at J to 6 bases, leaving 11 bases not matched to a gene.

The chain joins TRBV30 to TRBJ1-4; 10 bases align to TRBD1. Trimming took 4 bases from V and 7 from J; bases not matched to a gene: 6. The CDR3 totals 14 residues. In germline, CDR1 is GTSNPN, CDR2 SVGIG (reference sequence). The CDR3 DNA is TGTGCCTGGACTAGAGGACAGGGGGGTGAAAAACTGTTTTTT. This encodes CAWTRGQGGEKLFF.

In its sample, this clone was seen a few times. DNA of the CDR3: TGTGCCAGCAGCTTCGTGGGACAGGGGCCCGCGGGCTACACCTTC. It codes for CASSFVGQGPAGYTF. This chain connects TRBV6-5 to TRBJ1-2; 10 bases are a match to TRBD1. Germline V gene lookup returns CDR1 MNHEY and CDR2 SVGAGI. The CDR3 is 15 residues long. Trimming took 6 bases from V and 8 from J; bases not matched to a gene: 12.

This chain joins TRBV6-5 and TRBJ1-1; 10 bases map to TRBD1. The CDR3 length is 15 residues. Germline CDR1 MNHEY, CDR2 SVGAGI. Trimming removed 10 bases from V and 4 bases from J; junction bases left unmatched: 12. In nucleotides, the CDR3 is TGTGCCACTCAAGGGACAGGGGACCCGGGCACTGAAGCTTTCTTT. As protein: CATQGTGDPGTEAFF.

This clone was observed a few times. This rearrangement joins TRBV28 to TRBJ2-4; 9 nucleotides match TRBD1. After removal of 5 bases from V and 3 bases from J, the junction contained 5 bases not matched to a gene. This CDR3 is built from 15 residues. The germline CDR1 and CDR2 sequences are MDHEN and SYDVKM. CDR3 nucleotide sequence: TGTGCCAGCAGTCGGGACAGGGAAGGCAAAAACATTCAGTACTTC. It is translated as CASSRDREGKNIQYF.

This chain joins TRBV18 and TRBJ1-1; D remains ambiguous. The V gene lost 4 bases and the J gene lost 0 bases, with 12 bases spanning the gap. Germline V CDR1 and CDR2: KGHSH, LQKENI. The CDR3 is made up of 15 amino acids. In DNA, the CDR3 is TGTGCCAGCTCACAAACAGCAGACATGAACACTGAAGCTTTCTTT. Its protein is CASSQTADMNTEAFF. Using reference TRBV18 and TRBJ1-1 for the parts outside the CDR3, the full variable domain is NAGVMQNPRHLVRRRGQEARLRCSPMKGHSHVYWYRQLPEEGLKFMVYLQKENIIDESGMPKERFSAEFPKEGPSILRIQQVVRGDSAAYFCASSQTADMNTEAFFGQGTRLTVV.

For this clone: One end of the junction is discordant with germline, which a read error may explain. The chain couples TRBV30 to TRBJ1-1; 7 positions match TRBD1. CDR3 size: 12 residues. Per germline, CDR1 GTSNPN and CDR2 SVGIG (reference sequence). The chain's CDR3 is CAWNRGVPEASF. The CDR3 nucleotides read TGTGCCTGGAACAGGGGTGTCCCTGAAGCTTCCTTT.

The rearrangement joins TRBV28 to TRBJ1-5; 7 bases align to TRBD1. The CDR3 contains 15 residues. Germline trimming cut 1 base from V and 4 bases from J; bases unmatched to any gene: 4. Germline V gives CDR1 MDHEN, CDR2 SYDVKM. The CDR3 loop is CASSLFSGGNQPQHF. The CDR3 coding sequence is TGTGCCAGCAGTTTATTCTCAGGGGGGAATCAGCCCCAGCATTTT.

The chain links TRBV27 to TRBJ2-3; 10 bases line up with TRBD2. This CDR3 comprises 16 residues. V dropped 4 bases and J dropped 5; count of bases not matched to a gene: 9. Per the germline V gene, CDR1 is MNHEY and CDR2 is SMNVEV (reference sequence). This CDR3 is CASSSQAGGNRDTQYF. CDR3 in DNA: TGTGCCAGCAGTTCCCAAGCGGGAGGGAATAGAGATACGCAGTATTTT.

V is TRBV6-1 and J is TRBJ1-4, with a weak D call TRBD1 (5 bases). V lost 2 bases and J lost 8, with 12 bases in between. This CDR3 is built from 14 residues. The germline V gene encodes CDR1 MNHNS and CDR2 SASEGT. The CDR3 DNA reads TGTGCCAGCAGTGAACGGGGGGAGGGGGAAAAACTGTTTTTT. It translates to CASSERGEGEKLFF.

The chain links TRBV7-9 to TRBJ1-4; D ambiguous. The germline V and J ends were trimmed by 2 bases and 3 bases, with 10 bases remaining between them. The length of the CDR3 is 15 residues. Germline V gene lookup returns CDR1 SEHNR and CDR2 FQNEAQ (reference sequence). The CDR3 DNA sequence: TGTGCCAGCAGCTTATCCGGCGGCCCTAATGAAAAACTGTTTTTT. This translates into CASSLSGGPNEKLFF.

The V and J genes are TRBV7-3 and TRBJ1-1; TRBD1 is a possible D gene (6 bases). The V end was cut by 5 bases, the J end by 0 bases, with 16 bases between. The germline gives CDR1 SGHTA, CDR2 FQGTGA. The CDR3 spans 16 residues. The CDR3 sequence is CASSLRGGALNTEAFF. CDR3 DNA: TGTGCCAGCAGCCTACGGGGGGGGGCCCTGAACACTGAAGCTTTCTTT. The full variable domain, rest sourced from reference TRBV7-3 and TRBJ1-1, is GAGVSQTPSNKVTEKGKYVELRCDPISGHTALYWYRQSLGQGPEFLIYFQGTGAADDSGLPNDRFFAVRPEGSVSTLKIQRTERGDSAVYLCASSLRGGALNTEAFFGQGTRLTVV.

This chain links TRBV5-4 with TRBJ2-5; D may be TRBD1 (5 bases). Trimming pared 1 base from V and 1 base from J, leaving 11 bases between. CDR3 length: 15 amino acids. Germline CDR1 and CDR2: SGHNT and YYREEE (reference sequence). The CDR3 here is CASSLRGGIQETQYF. Written as DNA, the CDR3 is TGTGCCAGCAGCTTGAGGGGCGGAATCCAAGAGACCCAGTACTTC.

Only a few counts were recorded for this clone. The rearrangement links TRBV27 to TRBJ1-1; maybe TRBD1 (6 bases). The V end was cut by 7 bases, the J end by 0 bases, with 12 bases between. The germline gives CDR1 MNHEY, CDR2 SMNVEV (reference sequence). The CDR3 covers 14 residues. CDR3 sequence (DNA): TGTGCCAGCATAAAGGGGGGGATGAACACTGAAGCTTTCTTT. Translated, it gives CASIKGGMNTEAFF.

The CDR3 loop reads CASSNPTSGNEQFF. The CDR3 region has the DNA TGTGCCAGCAGTAACCCGACTAGCGGGAATGAGCAGTTCTTC. The chain employs TRBV28 and TRBJ2-1, with 10 bases identical to TRBD2. Germline trimming cut 5 bases from V and 7 bases from J; bases unmatched to any gene: 5. The germline V gene encodes CDR1 MDHEN and CDR2 SYDVKM. This CDR3 is 14 amino acids long.